Below are 27 T cell receptor beta chains sequenced from a single sample in a study of Graves' ophthalmopathy and Graves' hyperthyroidism (dated by TCRdb to the late 2010s). Sequencing used an Illumina HiSeq 2000. For repertoire sequencing, TCR beta CDR3 regions were amplified from RNA transcripts. A first-round RT-PCR used HTBI primers with the Qiagen OneStep RT-PCR kit, followed by a second-round multiplex PCR, size selection and purification. TCRdb trimmed the raw reads at Q25, called clones with MiXCR and kept productive beta chains. Here each entry gathers all rows of one CDR3 protein and keeps the most common genes and DNA. This sample comprises 580,000 or so distinct CDR3 sequences, roughly 39% of them detected only once. The top ten hold about 4% of the sample. The sample taken for sequencing was peripheral blood or thyroid tissue (not recorded which). These receptors came from an adult man with Graves' hyperthyroidism.

The chain has TRBV7-3 and TRBJ1-2, with a possible D match to TRBD1 (5 bases). The CDR3 sequence is 16 residues long. The V end was cut by 5 bases, the J end by 7 bases, with 23 bases between. From germline, CDR1 is SGHTA and CDR2 FQGTGA. Here the CDR3 DNA reads TGTGCCAGCAGCAAAAGCGGAGGGGTAGCGGGTGGTGGCTACACCTTC. Its translation: CASSKSGGVAGGGYTF.

This clonotype was recorded many times. The chain is built from TRBV12-3 or TRBV12-4 and TRBJ2-6; no clear D. This CDR3 spans 15 amino acids. V was cut by 3 bases and J by 5 bases, with 11 bases left in between. CDR3 nucleotides: TGTGCCAGCAGTTTGACCCAACTGCGGGCCAACGTCCTGACTTTC. Amino acid sequence: CASSLTQLRANVLTF.

This clonotype was recorded a few times. J is TRBJ2-5 and V is TRBV18; D not resolved. Per germline, CDR1 KGHSH and CDR2 LQKENI. With 0 bases removed from V and 2 bases from J, the gap between germline ends came to 10 bases. The CDR3 has 15 amino acids. The CDR3 DNA reads TGTGCCAGCTCACCACCCGCGCCCACTCAAGAGACCCAGTACTTC. Translated: CASSPPAPTQETQYF.

In its sample, this clonotype was seen a few times. The DNA for the CDR3 is TGTGCCAGTAGACGTAGCGACACAGATACGCAGTATTTT. Its translation is CASRRSDTDTQYF. V gene TRBV19 combines with J gene TRBJ2-3; D is perhaps TRBD2 (5 bases). V dropped 6 bases and J dropped 2 bases, with 9 bases sitting between them. Germline V gene lookup returns CDR1 LNHDA and CDR2 SQIVND (reference sequence). The CDR3 has 13 amino acids.

In its sample, this clonotype was seen once. The conserved final phenylalanine or tryptophan is absent from the CDR3, which likely points to a read error. The DNA is omitted, as the CDR3 cannot be located on it reliably, and the CDR3 follows TCRdb's listing. The gene calls are TRBV2 and TRBJ2-5; the table's D call of TRBD1 was not tested on the DNA. The CDR3 numbers 8 amino acids, ends counted. The germline V gene encodes CDR1 SNHLY and CDR2 FYNNEI. The CDR3 protein is CASSEEGT.

This clonotype occurred many times. The rearrangement uses TRBV6-5 and TRBJ1-5; D possibly corresponds to TRBD1 (5 bases). Germline V lookup: CDR1 MNHEY, CDR2 SVGAGI. The V end lost 0 bases, the J end lost 6 bases, and 9 bases lay between the germline ends. This CDR3 contains 14 residues. CDR3 amino acids: CASSYSGAGQPQHF. CDR3 nucleotides: TGTGCCAGCAGTTACTCAGGGGCCGGTCAGCCCCAGCATTTT.

This clonotype has at least ten counts. This chain joins TRBV6-5 and TRBJ2-7; unclear D gene. The CDR3 is made up of 13 amino acids. The V end was cut by 2 bases, the J end by 2 bases, with 7 bases between. In germline, CDR1 is MNHEY, CDR2 SVGAGI. The CDR3 reads CASSYGQPYEQYF. CDR3 DNA sequence: TGTGCCAGCAGTTACGGCCAGCCCTACGAGCAGTACTTC.

This clonotype was picked up many times. This chain connects TRBV5-8 to TRBJ1-2; 7 nucleotides line up with TRBD1. The CDR3 is 14 amino acids. V lost 5 bases and J lost 6; bases outside the gene matches: 10. Germline V gene lookup returns CDR1 SGHTS and CDR2 YDEGEE. CDR3 region: CASRFPTGRNGYTF. The DNA for the CDR3 is TGTGCCAGCAGGTTCCCGACAGGGAGGAATGGCTACACCTTC.

This clonotype appeared once. It may be a read error: a sequence one base away is much more abundant. The rearrangement joins TRBV20-1 to TRBJ1-4, with TRBD1 identical over 8 bases. The CDR3 runs to 15 residues. Germline V CDR1 and CDR2: DFQATT, SNEGSKA (reference sequence). V trimming: 6 bases; J trimming: 7 bases; junction bases outside the gene matches: 13. CDR3 DNA sequence: TGCAGTGCCCCGACCGCAGACAGGGGTATTGAAAAACTGTTTTTT. It specifies CSAPTADRGIEKLFF.

This clonotype has a count of ten or more. V is TRBV20-1 and J is TRBJ2-7, with D maybe TRBD1 (5 bases). The germline V gene has CDR1 DFQATT and CDR2 SNEGSKA (reference sequence). Trimming cost V 4 bases and J 3 bases, with 10 bases left between them. The CDR3 contains 12 residues. The CDR3: CSATQGYYEQYF. In DNA, the CDR3 is TGCAGTGCTACCCAGGGATACTACGAGCAGTACTTC.

This clonotype appeared many times. Here the CDR3 DNA reads TGTGCCAGCAGTGGAAGCTCCTACGAGCAGTACTTC. Translation gives CASSGSSYEQYF. The chain links TRBV7-9 to TRBJ2-7; D unresolved. CDR3 length: 12 residues. From germline, CDR1 is SEHNR and CDR2 FQNEAQ (reference sequence). V dropped 6 bases and J dropped 0 bases, with 6 bases sitting between them.

The V call is TRBV7-8, the J call TRBJ2-5, with 7 bases that match TRBD1. The CDR3 has 15 amino acids. CDR1 and CDR2 (germline): SGHVS, FQNEAQ. Trimming removed 4 bases from V and 2 bases from J; junction bases left unmatched: 7. The CDR3 protein is CASSYRQGRQETQYF. The CDR3 nucleotides are TGTGCCAGCAGCTACCGACAGGGCCGGCAAGAGACCCAGTACTTC.

This clonotype was detected many times. The V gene is TRBV7-9, the J gene TRBJ2-5; D is undetermined. This CDR3 has 13 residues. With 5 bases removed from V and 2 bases from J, the gap between germline ends came to 9 bases. Germline V CDR1 and CDR2: SEHNR, FQNEAQ (reference sequence). The CDR3 is CASSPPIQETQYF. The CDR3 region has the DNA TGTGCCAGCAGCCCACCTATACAAGAGACCCAGTACTTC.

Turning to this clonotype: Lacking the conserved final phenylalanine or tryptophan, this CDR3 likely reflects a read error. It is unclear where the CDR3 begins or ends on the DNA, so no DNA is shown, and the CDR3 is as TCRdb lists it. V and J are TRBV30 and TRBJ2-7; the table calls TRBD1, which could not be checked here. From its first to its last residue, the CDR3 has 11 amino acids. Germline CDR1 is GTSNPN and CDR2 is SVGIG (reference sequence). This chain's CDR3 is CAWSVDWTGGL.

This chain uses TRBV6-5 with TRBJ1-5; the D is unclear. CDR3 length equals 14 residues. CDR1 MNHEY and CDR2 SVGAGI come from the germline V gene. V shed 6 bases and J shed 4 bases, with 13 bases lying between them. The CDR3 reads CASSPRHYNQPQHF. In nucleotides, the CDR3 is TGTGCCAGCAGCCCCCGGCACTATAATCAGCCCCAGCATTTT.

This clonotype was counted at least ten times. This chain uses TRBV30 with TRBJ1-5; D perhaps matches TRBD1 (5 bases). The CDR3 contains 13 residues. Germline lookup yields CDR1 GTSNPN and CDR2 SVGIG (reference sequence). The ends were cut back, 4 bases at V and 1 base at J, with 8 bases in the middle. The CDR3 nucleotides are TGTGCCTGGACCCGGGACAGCAATCAGCCCCAGCATTTT. The encoded protein is CAWTRDSNQPQHF.

This clonotype has at least ten counts. The chain combines TRBV29-1 with TRBJ1-4; D may be TRBD1 (6 bases). V lost 4 bases, J lost 0 bases, and 12 bases lay in between. The CDR3 is 15 residues long. Germline loops: CDR1 SQVTM, CDR2 ANQGSEA. The CDR3 region is CSVAGGHSTNEKLFF. DNA of the CDR3: TGCAGCGTTGCTGGGGGGCACTCAACTAATGAAAAACTGTTTTTT.

The chain combines TRBV12-3 or TRBV12-4 with TRBJ2-7, with D perhaps assigned TRBD1 or TRBD2 (5 bases each). The CDR3 sequence is 14 residues long. V dropped 5 bases and J dropped 5 bases, with 16 bases sitting between them. This CDR3 reads CASSDRSGSDEQYF. CDR3 in DNA: TGTGCCAGCAGTGACCGATCAGGGAGCGACGAGCAGTACTTC.

This clonotype was found many times. The CDR3 protein is CASSEIQTVTEAFF. For the CDR3, the DNA is TGTGCCAGCAGTGAAATACAGACCGTTACTGAAGCTTTCTTT. The chain recombines TRBV6-1 with TRBJ1-1; no clear D gene. The V end lost 2 bases, the J end lost 5 bases, and 12 bases lay between the germline ends. Germline lookup yields CDR1 MNHNS and CDR2 SASEGT. This CDR3 comprises 14 residues.

As for this clonotype: A junction end diverges from the germline sequence, so it may reflect a read error. The gene calls are TRBV11-2 and TRBJ2-5; D not certain. The CDR3 length is 14 residues. CDR1 SGHAT and CDR2 FQNNGV come from the germline V gene. The chain's CDR3 is CASNLIGGQETQYF. In nucleotides, the CDR3 is TGTGCCAGCAACTTAATCGGTGGGCAAGAGACCCAGTACTTC.

This clonotype was seen many times. The gene calls are TRBV11-1 and TRBJ2-7; D not resolved. Trimming took off 3 bases at V and 3 bases at J, with 9 bases between the two ends. The CDR3 covers 13 residues. Per germline, CDR1 SGHAT and CDR2 FQDESV (reference sequence). The CDR3 reads CASSFTPGYEQYF. In DNA, the CDR3 is TGTGCCAGCAGCTTCACGCCGGGCTACGAGCAGTACTTC.

This clonotype was seen just once. This is likely a read error, given that the CDR3 carries no conserved phenylalanine or tryptophan at its end. The rearrangement links TRBV5-6 to TRBJ2-1; 7 positions agree with TRBD2. The CDR3 loop spans 17 amino acids. Germline CDR1 is SGHDT and CDR2 is YYEEEE. V lost 4 bases, J lost 0 bases, and 10 bases stayed unmatched. This CDR3 reads CASSLGGGPSSYNEQFR. For the CDR3, the DNA is TGTGCCAGCAGCCTGGGGGGGGGACCGAGCTCCTACAATGAGCAGTTCAGA.

The chain recombines TRBV5-4 with TRBJ2-2; 11 nucleotides agree with TRBD1. Germline V gives CDR1 SGHNT, CDR2 YYREEE (reference sequence). There are 17 residues in the CDR3. The V and J ends lost 4 bases and 4 bases, in that order; junction bases with no gene match: 9. CDR3 coding DNA: TGTGCCAGCAGCCCTGGGACAGGGGGATTGAGCACCGGGGAGCTGTTTTTT. Residues: CASSPGTGGLSTGELFF.

The V and J genes are TRBV7-8 and TRBJ2-5; 10 bases match TRBD1. V lost 3 bases and J lost 9; bases outside the gene matches: 7. CDR1 is SGHVS and CDR2 is FQNEAQ in the germline V gene. The CDR3 extends over 14 amino acids. The CDR3 nucleotides read TGTGCCAGCAGCTTGGACAGGGGGAATCAGCCCCAGTACTTC. Residues: CASSLDRGNQPQYF.

In its sample, this clonotype was seen many times. This chain connects TRBV2 to TRBJ2-7, with TRBD1 as a possible D gene (5 bases). Germline CDR1 reads SNHLY; CDR2 reads FYNNEI. Trimming removed 7 bases at V and 3 bases at J, with 10 bases between. The length of the CDR3 is 12 residues. The CDR3: CASTLTVYEQYF. The DNA of the CDR3 is TGTGCCAGCACCCTGACAGTCTACGAGCAGTACTTC.

V usage is TRBV7-3 and J usage is TRBJ2-2; tentatively, D is TRBD2 (5 bases). Germline CDR1 is SGHTA and CDR2 is FQGTGA. V lost 5 bases, J lost 2 bases, and 15 bases lay in between. CDR3 length equals 16 residues. In DNA, the CDR3 is TGTGCCAGCAGCGCTCCGGGAAGGCCAAACACCGGGGAGCTGTTTTTT. Residues: CASSAPGRPNTGELFF.

This clonotype was recorded only once. The chain links TRBV5-6 to TRBJ2-2, with a weak D call TRBD1 (6 bases). Germline lookup yields CDR1 SGHDT and CDR2 YYEEEE. With 4 bases removed from V and 4 bases from J, the gap between germline ends came to 17 bases. This CDR3 spans 16 amino acids. This chain's CDR3 is CASSPIYRVGTGELFF. The CDR3 coding sequence is TGTGCCAGCAGCCCAATATACAGGGTTGGCACCGGGGAGCTGTTTTTT.